This T cell receptor beta chain was sequenced during a study of OX40 agonist ivuxolimab in advanced cancers. Study in general: Patients were dosed intravenously with ivuxolimab at 0.01 to 10 mg/kg every 2 weeks. Patients treated during dose escalation were battling hepatocellular carcinoma, melanoma, renal cell or head and neck cancer.

In the case of this clone: Antigen unknown.

It was autoimmune disease history or systemic immunosuppression that excluded patients. Profiled with immunoSEQ multiplex PCR; TCRdb holds only in-frame clones, not every one. The sample shows tens of thousands of clones, around 85% of them seen only once. Germline CDR1 and CDR2: MGHRA and YSYEKL. Trimming took 1 base from V and 3 from J, leaving 7 bases between them. CDR3 size: 14 residues. Study results and limitations: Among T cells, CD8+ cells averaged more expanded clones than CD4+ cells.

Source: CD4+ or CD8+ T cells sorted from blood, taken in a trial of the OX40 agonist ivuxolimab. The chain couples TRBV4-1 to TRBJ2-4, with D perhaps TRBD1 or TRBD2 (5 bases each). This sequence originates from an adult with an advanced solid tumor such as melanoma, head and neck, liver or kidney cancer. DNA for the CDR3: TGCGCCAGCAGCCAAGTGGGGGACAAAAACATTCAGTACTTC. Amino acid sequence: CASSQVGDKNIQYF.